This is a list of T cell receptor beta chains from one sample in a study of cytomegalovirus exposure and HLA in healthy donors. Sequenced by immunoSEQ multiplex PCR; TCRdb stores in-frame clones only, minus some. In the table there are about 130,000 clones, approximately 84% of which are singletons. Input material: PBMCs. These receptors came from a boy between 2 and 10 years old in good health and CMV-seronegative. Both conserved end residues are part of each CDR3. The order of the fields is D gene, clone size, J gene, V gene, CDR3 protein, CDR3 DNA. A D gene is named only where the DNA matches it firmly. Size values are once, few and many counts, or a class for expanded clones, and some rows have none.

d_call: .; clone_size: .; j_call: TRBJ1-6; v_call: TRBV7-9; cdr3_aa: CASSLDTSYNSPLHF; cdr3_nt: TGTGCCAGCAGCTTAGATACCAGCTATAATTCACCCCTCCACTTT
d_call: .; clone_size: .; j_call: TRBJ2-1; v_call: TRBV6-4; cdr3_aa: CASSGLGGSKYNEQFF; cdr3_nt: TGTGCCAGCAGTGGGTTAGGAGGGAGCAAATACAATGAGCAGTTCTTC
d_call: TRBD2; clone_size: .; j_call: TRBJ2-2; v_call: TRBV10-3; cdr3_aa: CAISEWTSRTGELFF; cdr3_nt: TGTGCCATCAGTGAGTGGACTAGCCGTACTGGGGAGCTGTTTTTT
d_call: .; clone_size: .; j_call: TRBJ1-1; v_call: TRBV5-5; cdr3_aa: CASSLRGFSEAFF; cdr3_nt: TGTGCCAGCAGCTTGAGGGGTTTTAGTGAAGCTTTCTTT
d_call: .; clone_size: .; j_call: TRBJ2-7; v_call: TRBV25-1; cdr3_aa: CASSPVGGDGAYEQYF; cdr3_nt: TGTGCCAGTTCCCCGGTTGGGGGCGACGGAGCCTACGAGCAGTACTTC
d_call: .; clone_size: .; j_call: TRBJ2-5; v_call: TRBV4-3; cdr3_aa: CASSQDGFRVGRAQETQYF; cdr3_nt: TGCGCCAGCAGCCAAGATGGGTTCAGGGTTGGTAGGGCCCAAGAGACCCAGTACTTC
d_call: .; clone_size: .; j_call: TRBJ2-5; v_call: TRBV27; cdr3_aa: CASRDYQETQYF; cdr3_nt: TGTGCCAGCAGGGACTATCAAGAGACCCAGTACTTC
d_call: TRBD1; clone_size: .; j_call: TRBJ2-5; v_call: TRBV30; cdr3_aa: CAFDREETQYF; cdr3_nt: TGTGCCTTTGACAGGGAAGAGACCCAGTACTTC
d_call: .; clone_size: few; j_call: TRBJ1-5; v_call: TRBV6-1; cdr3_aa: CASSEGRDYQPQHF; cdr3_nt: TGTGCCAGCAGTGAAGGCAGGGACTATCAGCCCCAGCATTTT
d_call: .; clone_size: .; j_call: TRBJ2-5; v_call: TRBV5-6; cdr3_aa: CASSFSETQYF; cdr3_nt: TGTGCCAGCAGCTTCAGTGAGACCCAGTACTTC
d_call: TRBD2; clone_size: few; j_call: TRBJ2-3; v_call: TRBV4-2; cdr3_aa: CASSQDGSGGPLTDTQYF; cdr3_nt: TGTGCCAGCAGCCAAGATGGTAGCGGGGGTCCGCTCACAGATACGCAGTATTTT
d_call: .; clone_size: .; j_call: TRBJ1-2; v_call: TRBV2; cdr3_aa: CASSEDLLRGYTF; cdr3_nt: TGTGCCAGCAGTGAAGACTTACTGCGGGGCTACACCTTC
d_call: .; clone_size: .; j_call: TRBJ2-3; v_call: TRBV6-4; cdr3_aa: CASSDAETDTQYF; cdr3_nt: TGTGCCAGCAGTGATGCGGAGACAGATACGCAGTATTTT
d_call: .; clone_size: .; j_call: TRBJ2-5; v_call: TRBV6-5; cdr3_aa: CASSYSGRNQETQYF; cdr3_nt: TGTGCCAGCAGTTATAGTGGCAGGAACCAAGAGACCCAGTACTTC
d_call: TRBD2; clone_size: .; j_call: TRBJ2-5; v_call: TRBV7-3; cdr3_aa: CASSPIAGGGQETQYF; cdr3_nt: TGTGCCAGCAGCCCCATAGCGGGGGGGGGCCAAGAGACCCAGTACTTC
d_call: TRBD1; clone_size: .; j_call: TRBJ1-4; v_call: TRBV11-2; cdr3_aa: CASSLGGTGLNEKLFF; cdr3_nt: TGTGCCAGCAGCTTAGGGGGGACAGGGCTTAATGAAAAACTGTTTTTT
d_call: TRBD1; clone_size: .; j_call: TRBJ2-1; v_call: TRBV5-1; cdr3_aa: CASSLETGGRDEQFF; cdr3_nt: TGCGCCAGCAGCTTGGAAACAGGGGGCAGGGATGAGCAGTTCTTC
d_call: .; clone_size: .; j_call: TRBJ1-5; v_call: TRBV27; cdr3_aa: CASSPHRISNQPQHF; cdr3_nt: TGTGCCAGCAGTCCCCACAGAATCAGCAATCAGCCCCAGCATTTT
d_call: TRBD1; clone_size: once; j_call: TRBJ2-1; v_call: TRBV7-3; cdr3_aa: CASSSSGQGRNEQFF; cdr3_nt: TGTGCCAGCAGCTCCTCGGGACAGGGGAGAAATGAGCAGTTCTTC
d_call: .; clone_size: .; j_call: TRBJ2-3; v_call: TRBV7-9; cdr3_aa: CASSLAAGYSTQYF; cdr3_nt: TGTGCCAGCAGCTTAGCGGCAGGTTATAGTACGCAGTATTTT
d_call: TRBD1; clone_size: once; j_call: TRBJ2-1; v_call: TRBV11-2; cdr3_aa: CASRPTGTPQGNEQFF; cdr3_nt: TGTGCCAGCAGACCGACAGGGACCCCACAGGGAAATGAGCAGTTCTTC
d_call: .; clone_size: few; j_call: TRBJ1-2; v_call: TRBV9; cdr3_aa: CASSVGQRADYGYTF; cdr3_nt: TGTGCCAGCAGCGTCGGACAGAGGGCTGACTATGGCTACACCTTC
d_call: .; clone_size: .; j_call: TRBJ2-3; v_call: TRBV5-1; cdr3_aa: CASREYDTDTQYF; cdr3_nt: TGCGCCAGCCGGGAGTATGACACAGATACGCAGTATTTT
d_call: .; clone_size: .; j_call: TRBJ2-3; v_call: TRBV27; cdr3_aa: CASTPRWALGADTQYF; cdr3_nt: TGTGCCAGCACCCCCAGGTGGGCGTTGGGAGCAGATACGCAGTATTTT
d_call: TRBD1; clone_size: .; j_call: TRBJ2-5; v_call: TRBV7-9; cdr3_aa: CASRKGQGRGETQYF; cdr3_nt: TGTGCCAGCAGGAAGGGACAGGGCAGAGGAGAGACCCAGTACTTC
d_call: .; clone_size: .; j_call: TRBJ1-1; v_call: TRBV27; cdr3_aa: CASSLNGVGAEAFF; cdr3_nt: TGTGCCAGCAGTTTAAACGGGGTTGGCGCTGAAGCTTTCTTT
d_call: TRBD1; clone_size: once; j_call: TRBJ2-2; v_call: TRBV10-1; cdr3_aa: CASQWGFRTGGSGKSGELFF; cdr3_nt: TGCGCCAGCCAGTGGGGGTTTAGGACAGGGGGCTCCGGGAAGTCCGGGGAGCTGTTTTTT
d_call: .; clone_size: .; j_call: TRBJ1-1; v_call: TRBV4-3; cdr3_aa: CASSQDAGRGGNTEAFF; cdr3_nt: TGCGCCAGCAGCCAAGATGCGGGGCGGGGGGGAAACACTGAAGCTTTCTTT
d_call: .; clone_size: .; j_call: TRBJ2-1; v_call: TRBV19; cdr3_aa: CASSMTDRNEQFF; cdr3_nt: TGTGCCAGTAGTATGACCGACAGGAATGAGCAGTTCTTC
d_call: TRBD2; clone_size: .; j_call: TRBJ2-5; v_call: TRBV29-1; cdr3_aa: CSVRGLAKETQYF; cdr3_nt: TGCAGCGTTAGAGGACTAGCGAAAGAGACCCAGTACTTC
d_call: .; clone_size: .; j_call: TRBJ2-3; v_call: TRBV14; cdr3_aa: CASSLDLDTQYF; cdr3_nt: TGTGCCAGCAGCCTGGACTTAGATACGCAGTATTTT
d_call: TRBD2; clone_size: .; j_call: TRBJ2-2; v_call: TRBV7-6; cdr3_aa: CASSLAGTSGGFNTGELFF; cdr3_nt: TGTGCCAGCAGCTTAGCGGGGACTAGCGGGGGATTCAACACCGGGGAGCTGTTTTTT
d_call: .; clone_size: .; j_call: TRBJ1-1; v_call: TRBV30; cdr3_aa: CAWTGMNTEAFF; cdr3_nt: TGTGCCTGGACAGGTATGAACACTGAAGCTTTCTTT
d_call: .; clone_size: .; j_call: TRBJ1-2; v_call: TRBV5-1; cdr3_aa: CASSPGPGNWGYTF; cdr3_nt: TGCGCCAGCAGCCCCGGACCAGGGAATTGGGGCTACACCTTC
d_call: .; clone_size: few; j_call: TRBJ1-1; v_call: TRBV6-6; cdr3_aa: CASSEEIFAFF; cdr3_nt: TGTGCCAGCAGTGAGGAGATTTTTGCTTTCTTT
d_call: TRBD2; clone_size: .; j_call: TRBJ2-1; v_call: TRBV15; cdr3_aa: CATSRDGALGGDEQFF; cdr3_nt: TGTGCCACCAGCAGAGATGGAGCGCTGGGGGGGGATGAGCAGTTCTTC
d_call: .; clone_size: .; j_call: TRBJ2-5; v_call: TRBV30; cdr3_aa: CASGPGETQYF; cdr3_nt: TGTGCCTCCGGACCAGGGGAGACCCAGTACTTC
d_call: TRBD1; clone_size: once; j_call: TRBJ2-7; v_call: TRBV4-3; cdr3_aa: CASSQEAVRQGRTYEQYF; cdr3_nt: TGCGCCAGCAGCCAAGAGGCCGTACGACAGGGAAGAACCTACGAGCAGTACTTC
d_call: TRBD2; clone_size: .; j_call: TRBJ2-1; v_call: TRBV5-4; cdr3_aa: CASSLQRGSNEQFF; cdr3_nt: TGTGCCAGCAGCTTACAGCGGGGGTCAAATGAGCAGTTCTTC
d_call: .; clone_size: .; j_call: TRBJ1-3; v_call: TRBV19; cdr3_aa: CASSILGNTIYF; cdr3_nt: TGTGCCAGTAGTATACTGGGAAACACCATATATTTT
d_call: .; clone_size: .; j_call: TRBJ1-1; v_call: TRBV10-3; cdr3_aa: CAISSGVSPAGEAFF; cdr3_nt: TGTGCCATCAGCTCCGGAGTAAGCCCCGCGGGTGAAGCTTTCTTT
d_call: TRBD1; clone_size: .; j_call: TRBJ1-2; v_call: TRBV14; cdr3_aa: CASSQDHRGSYGYTF; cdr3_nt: TGTGCCAGCAGCCAAGACCACAGGGGTTCCTATGGCTACACCTTC
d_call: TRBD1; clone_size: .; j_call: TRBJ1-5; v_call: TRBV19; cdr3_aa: CASSAEGALNQPQHF; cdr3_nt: TGTGCCAGTAGTGCCGAGGGGGCCCTCAATCAGCCCCAGCATTTT
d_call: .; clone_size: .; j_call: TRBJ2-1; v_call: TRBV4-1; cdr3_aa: CASSTTGASYNEQFF; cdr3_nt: TGCGCCAGCAGCACGACAGGCGCATCCTACAATGAGCAGTTCTTC
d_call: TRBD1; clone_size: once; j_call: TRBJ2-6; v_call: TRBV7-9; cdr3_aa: CASSWQPDRKKSGANVLTF; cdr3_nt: TGTGCCAGCAGCTGGCAACCGGACAGGAAAAAATCTGGGGCCAACGTCCTGACTTTC
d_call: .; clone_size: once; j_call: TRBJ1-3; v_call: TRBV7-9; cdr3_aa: CASSLVQNHRNTIYF; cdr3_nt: TGTGCCAGCAGCTTAGTACAGAACCACAGAAACACCATATATTTT
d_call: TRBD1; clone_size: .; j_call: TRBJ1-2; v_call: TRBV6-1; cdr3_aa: CASSEGGQRYGYTF; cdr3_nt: TGTGCCAGCAGTGAGGGGGGACAGAGATATGGCTACACCTTC
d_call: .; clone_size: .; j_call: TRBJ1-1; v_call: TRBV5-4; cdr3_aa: CASSSLEGAEAFF; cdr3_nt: TGTGCCAGCAGCTCTCTGGAGGGAGCTGAAGCTTTCTTT